Below are 27 T cell receptor beta chains sequenced from a single sample in a study of T cells expressing NK-cell markers. TCRdb reprocessed the 5' RACE reads, with one entry per CDR3 protein and no DNA. The sample totals 150,000 to 180,000 distinct CDR3 sequences. Specimen: blood T cells: a sorted CD56 or NKG2C T cell subset, CD4+ or CD8+ T cells, or bulk PBMC T cells (not recorded which). Receptors were obtained from a woman aged 45 to 65 in good health.

The V gene is TRBV7-9, the J gene TRBJ2-7; as DNA is missing, the TRBD2 call by TCRdb cannot be tested. The CDR3 consists of 15 residues. The germline CDR1 and CDR2 sequences are SEHNR and FQNEAQ (reference sequence). The CDR3 sequence is CASSPPLAGNYEQYF.

The chain uses TRBV15 and TRBJ1-1. The CDR3 covers 12 residues. Germline CDR1 is LNHNV and CDR2 is YYDKDF (reference sequence). The CDR3 is CAIRGLGGEAFF.

The chain links TRBV7-9 to TRBJ2-2; TCRdb indicates TRBD1, and absent DNA this call remains unverified. Germline lookup yields CDR1 SEHNR and CDR2 FQNEAQ (reference sequence). The CDR3 covers 15 residues. CDR3 protein: CASSRHRGLTGELFF.

The V and J genes are TRBV10-2 and TRBJ1-2; the D call from TCRdb, TRBD1, cannot be confirmed without DNA. The CDR3 runs to 17 residues. Germline CDR1 and CDR2: WSHSY and SAAADI. The CDR3 spells CASSESRTPGQGSGYTF.

The rearrangement links TRBV12-5 to TRBJ2-2; checking the TCRdb D call of TRBD1 is not possible without DNA. The CDR3 contains 13 residues. Germline V lookup: CDR1 LGHNT, CDR2 FRNRAP. CDR3 residues: CASGPTGPGELFF.

V usage is TRBV29-1 and J usage is TRBJ2-1; TCRdb's D gene call, TRBD1, goes unchecked for lack of DNA. The germline V gene has CDR1 SQVTM and CDR2 ANQGSEA. The CDR3 is 13 amino acids. The CDR3 sequence: CSSTRDGYNEQFF.

The V gene is TRBV12-3 or TRBV12-4, the J gene TRBJ2-1. This CDR3 contains 14 residues. CDR3 loop: CASSFYVRPDEQFF.

V gene TRBV24-1 combines with J gene TRBJ2-1; TCRdb outputs TRBD2, but without DNA this stays unchecked. CDR1 KGHDR and CDR2 SFDVKD come from the germline V gene. The CDR3 totals 16 residues. The CDR3 here is CATSDFNLAGGDEQFF.

This chain's CDR3 is CASSLTQTYEQYF. V gene TRBV27 combines with J gene TRBJ2-7. The CDR3 consists of 13 residues. Germline V gene sequence: CDR1 MNHEY, CDR2 SMNVEV (reference sequence).

This chain links TRBV20-1 with TRBJ2-1. The CDR3 is made up of 15 amino acids. Germline loops: CDR1 DFQATT, CDR2 SNEGSKA (reference sequence). The CDR3 spells CSAISWKETYNEQFF.

The CDR3 region is CASSLPSGGSYEQFF. This chain links TRBV3-1 with TRBJ2-1; the D call from TCRdb, TRBD1, cannot be confirmed without DNA. Germline CDR1 LGHDT, CDR2 YNNKEL (reference sequence). The CDR3 has 15 amino acids.

The chain joins TRBV12-3 or TRBV12-4 to TRBJ2-2; there is no DNA to check the TCRdb D call of TRBD1. This CDR3 region has 15 residues. CDR3 in amino acids: CASSTRDLGTGELFF.

V and J are TRBV12-5 and TRBJ2-3; checking the TCRdb D call of TRBD2 is not possible without DNA. Germline CDR1 reads LGHNT; CDR2 reads FRNRAP. CDR3 size: 16 residues. The CDR3 reads CASGTPAGGPTDTQYF.

The chain uses TRBV5-1 and TRBJ1-1; TCRdb's D call of TRBD1 is untestable without DNA. CDR1 and CDR2 (germline): SGHRS, YFSETQ. This CDR3 has 15 amino acids. CDR3 loop: CASSLGWDSDTEAFF.

The rearrangement links TRBV12-3 or TRBV12-4 to TRBJ2-1; TCRdb calls TRBD2, which cannot be checked without DNA. The CDR3 consists of 15 residues. CDR3 region: CASSHTSGSWNEQFF.

The chain joins TRBV4-1 to TRBJ2-7; TCRdb returns TRBD2, unconfirmable since there is no DNA. CDR1 MGHRA and CDR2 YSYEKL come from the germline V gene. The CDR3 is made up of 15 amino acids. CDR3 region: CASSQESGSVYEQYF.

The chain links TRBV5-1 to TRBJ2-1; TCRdb's D call, TRBD1, is unchecked because there is no DNA. Germline values: CDR1 SGHRS, CDR2 YFSETQ. The CDR3 contains 17 residues. The CDR3 spells CASSFQGAYSSYNEQFF.

This CDR3 reads CASSLDKIWTSSLFAQYF. The gene calls are TRBV11-3 and TRBJ2-3; the D gene TCRdb calls, TRBD2, cannot be checked with no DNA. CDR3 length equals 18 residues. The germline CDR1 and CDR2 sequences are SGHNT and YENEEA.

The chain links TRBV6-5 to TRBJ1-2; the D gene TCRdb calls, TRBD1, cannot be checked with no DNA. Germline V gene sequence: CDR1 MNHEY, CDR2 SVGAGI. CDR3 size: 15 residues. This CDR3 reads CASSYSLRGDYGYTF.

J is TRBJ2-5 and V is TRBV9; the TRBD2 assignment by TCRdb is unverifiable without DNA. Germline CDR1 reads SGDLS; CDR2 reads YYNGEE. This CDR3 is 14 amino acids long. This CDR3 reads CASSPGGGQETQYF.

V and J are TRBV5-1 and TRBJ1-4; the TCRdb call, TRBD1, lacks DNA for checking. The germline CDR1 and CDR2 sequences are SGHRS and YFSETQ. This CDR3 is built from 13 residues. CDR3 amino acids: CASSLVRGEKLFF.

The chain links TRBV29-1 to TRBJ2-4; there is no DNA to check the TCRdb D call of TRBD1. Germline CDR1 reads SQVTM; CDR2 reads ANQGSEA. CDR3 size: 12 residues. CDR3 loop: CSAKGGENIQYF.

The chain carries TRBV5-1 and TRBJ2-1; the TCRdb D gene call, TRBD1, has no DNA to confirm it. The germline CDR1 and CDR2 sequences are SGHRS and YFSETQ. The length of the CDR3 is 14 residues. CDR3 residues: CASSLASPINEQFF.

V usage is TRBV24-1 and J usage is TRBJ2-3; TCRdb's assignment of TRBD1 cannot be checked, as there is no DNA. Germline lookup yields CDR1 KGHDR and CDR2 SFDVKD. The length of the CDR3 is 15 residues. CDR3 sequence: CATSDHQTGGDTQYF.

The chain is built from TRBV9 and TRBJ2-7. CDR1 is SGDLS, CDR2 YYNGEE, per germline. The CDR3 has 14 residues. CDR3: CASSEGTGSYEQYF.

The chain links TRBV12-3 or TRBV12-4 to TRBJ2-1; TCRdb's D call of TRBD2 is untestable without DNA. The CDR3 has 13 residues. The chain's CDR3 is CASSLSTSVEQFF.

The chain combines TRBV7-6 with TRBJ2-1; TCRdb reports TRBD1, a call that lacks DNA to check it against. The CDR3 runs 14 residues. Germline CDR1 and CDR2: SGHVS and FNYEAQ. CDR3 amino acids: CASSSPSGSNEQFF.